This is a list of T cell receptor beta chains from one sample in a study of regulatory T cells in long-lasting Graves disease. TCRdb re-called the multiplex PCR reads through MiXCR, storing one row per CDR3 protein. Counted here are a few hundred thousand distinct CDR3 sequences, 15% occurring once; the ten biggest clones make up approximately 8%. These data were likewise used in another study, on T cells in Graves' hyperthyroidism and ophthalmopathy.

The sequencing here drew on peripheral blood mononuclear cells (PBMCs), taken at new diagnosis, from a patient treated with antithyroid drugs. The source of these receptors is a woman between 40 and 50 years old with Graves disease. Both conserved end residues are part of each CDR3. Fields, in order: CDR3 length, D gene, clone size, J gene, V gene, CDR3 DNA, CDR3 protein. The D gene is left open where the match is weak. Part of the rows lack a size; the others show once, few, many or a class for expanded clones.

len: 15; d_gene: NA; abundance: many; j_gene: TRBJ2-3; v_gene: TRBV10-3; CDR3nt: TGTGCCATCAGTGAGAGCTTCGGAGGAACAGATACGCAGTATTTT; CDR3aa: CAISESFGGTDTQYF
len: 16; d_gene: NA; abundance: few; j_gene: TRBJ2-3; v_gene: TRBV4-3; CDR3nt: TGCGCCAGCAGCCAAGATCCCGGTGGGCTAGCGGATACGCAGTATTTT; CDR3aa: CASSQDPGGLADTQYF
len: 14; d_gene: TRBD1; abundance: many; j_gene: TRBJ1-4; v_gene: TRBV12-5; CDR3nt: TGTGCTAGTGGCCTCGGGACAGGGGTTGAAAAACTGTTTTTT; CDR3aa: CASGLGTGVEKLFF
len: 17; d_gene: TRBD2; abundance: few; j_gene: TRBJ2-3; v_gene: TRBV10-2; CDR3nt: TGCGCCAGCAGTGACCCCCGACTAGCGGGAGTGTTAGATACGCAGTATTTT; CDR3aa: CASSDPRLAGVLDTQYF
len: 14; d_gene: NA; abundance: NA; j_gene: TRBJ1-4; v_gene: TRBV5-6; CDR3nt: TGTGCCAGCAACACCCGGGGAGATAGAGTAAAACTGTTTTTT; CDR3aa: CASNTRGDRVKLFF
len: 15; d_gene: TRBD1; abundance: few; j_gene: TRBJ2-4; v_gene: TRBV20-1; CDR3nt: TGCAGTGCTGGGACAGGGGAACTAGCCAAAAACATTCAGTACTTC; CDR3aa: CSAGTGELAKNIQYF
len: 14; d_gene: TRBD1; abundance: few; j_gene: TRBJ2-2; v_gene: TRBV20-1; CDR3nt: TGCAGTGCTAGCGGGACAGTGAACACCGGGGAGCTGTTTTTT; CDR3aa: CSASGTVNTGELFF
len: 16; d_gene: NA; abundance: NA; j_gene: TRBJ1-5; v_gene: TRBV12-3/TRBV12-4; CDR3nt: TGTGCCAGCAGTTTAGCTTTCGGCTATAGCAATCAGCCCCAGCATTTT; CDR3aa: CASSLAFGYSNQPQHF
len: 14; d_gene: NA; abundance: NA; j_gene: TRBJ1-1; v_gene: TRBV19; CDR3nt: TGTGCCAGTAGTATAGGGACAGAAATTACTGAAGCTTTCTTT; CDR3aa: CASSIGTEITEAFF
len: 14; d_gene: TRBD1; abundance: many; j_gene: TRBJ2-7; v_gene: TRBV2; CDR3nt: TGTGCCAGCAGTGAAAACAGGGGGACCTACGAGCAGTACTTC; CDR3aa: CASSENRGTYEQYF
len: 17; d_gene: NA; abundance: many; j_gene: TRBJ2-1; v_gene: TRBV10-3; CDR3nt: TGTGCCATCGGCGGGCAGGGGGGGACAGGCACACACAATGAGCAGTTCTTC; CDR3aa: CAIGGQGGTGTHNEQFF
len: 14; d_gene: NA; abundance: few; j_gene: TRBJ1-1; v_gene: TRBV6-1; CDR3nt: TGTGCCAGCTGCCCAGGGGTCCGCGACACTGAAGCTTTCTTT; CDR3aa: CASCPGVRDTEAFF
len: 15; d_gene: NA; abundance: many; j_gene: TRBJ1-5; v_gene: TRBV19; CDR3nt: TGTGCCAGTAGTGTCAGAAGTACTAGCAATCAGCCCCAGCATTTT; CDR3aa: CASSVRSTSNQPQHF
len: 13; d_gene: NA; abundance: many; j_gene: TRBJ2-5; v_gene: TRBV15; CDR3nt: TGTGCCACCAGCGGGTTCAGCCAAGAGACCCAGTACTTC; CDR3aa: CATSGFSQETQYF
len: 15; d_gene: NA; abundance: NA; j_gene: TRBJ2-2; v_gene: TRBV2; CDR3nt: TGTGCCAGCAGTGAACAGGGCCAGAACACCGGGGAGCTGTTTTTT; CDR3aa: CASSEQGQNTGELFF